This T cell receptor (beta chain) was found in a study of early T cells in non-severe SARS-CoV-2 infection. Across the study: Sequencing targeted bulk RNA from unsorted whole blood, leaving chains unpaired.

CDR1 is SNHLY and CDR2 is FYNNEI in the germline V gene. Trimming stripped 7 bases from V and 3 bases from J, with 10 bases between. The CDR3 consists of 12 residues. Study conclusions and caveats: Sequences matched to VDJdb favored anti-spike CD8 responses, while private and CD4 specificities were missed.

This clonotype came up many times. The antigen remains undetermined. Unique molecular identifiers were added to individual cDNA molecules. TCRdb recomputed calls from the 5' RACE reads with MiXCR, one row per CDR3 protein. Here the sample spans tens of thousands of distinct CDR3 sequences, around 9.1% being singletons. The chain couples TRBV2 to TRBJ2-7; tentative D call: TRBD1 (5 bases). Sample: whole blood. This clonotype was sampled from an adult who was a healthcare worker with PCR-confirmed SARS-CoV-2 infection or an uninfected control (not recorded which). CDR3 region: CASKFQGYEQYF. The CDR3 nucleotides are TGTGCCAGCAAATTTCAGGGCTACGAGCAGTACTTC.